These T cell receptor beta chains were read from a single sample in a study of T cell responses to AZD1222 COVID-19 vaccine. Repertoires were generated with immunoSEQ multiplex PCR, while TCRdb's copy carries only in-frame clones and drops some. This table holds around 150,000 clones, 90% to 95% found once. The material sequenced was peripheral blood, taken 28 days after the second AZD1222 dose. The source is an adult who received the AZD1222 COVID-19 vaccine. Each CDR3 is given with its conserved first and last residue. D genes are given only for firm matches. Clone size is given for some rows only: seen once, a few or many times, or a class if the clone is expanded.

size	J	D	V	DNA	CDR3
once	TRBJ2-1	TRBD2	TRBV7-3	TGTGCCAGCAGCTTAAGTGGGCGGGAGGCCTACAATGAGCAGTTCTTC	CASSLSGREAYNEQFF
.	TRBJ1-5	TRBD1	TRBV7-9	TGTGCCAGCAGCGCCGGGACAGGAGTTGATCAGCCCCAGCATTTT	CASSAGTGVDQPQHF
.	TRBJ1-2	.	TRBV7-8	TGTGCCAGCAGCAGAGATGGGACCGAATACACCTTC	CASSRDGTEYTF
.	TRBJ2-2	.	TRBV7-9	TGTGCCAGCAGCTCCTTTCGACAGGTTGGCGGGGAGCTGTTTTTT	CASSSFRQVGGELFF
.	TRBJ1-1	.	TRBV4-1	TGCGCCAGCAGCCCCGCGCCGTCGGTTGGTTATGAAGCTTTCTTT	CASSPAPSVGYEAFF
once	TRBJ2-2	.	TRBV24-1	TGTGCCACCAGTGCCAAGGCCACCGGGGAGCTGTTTTTT	CATSAKATGELFF
.	TRBJ2-7	.	TRBV30	TGTGCCTGGAGTGGGGGGGACTACGAGCAGTACTTC	CAWSGGDYEQYF
.	TRBJ2-7	.	TRBV20-1	TGCAGTGCTAGTAGAGACAGCATTTCCTACGAGCAGTACTTC	CSASRDSISYEQYF
.	TRBJ2-3	TRBD2	TRBV10-2	TGCGCCGGAGGGACTAGCCATAGCACAGATACGCAGTATTTT	CAGGTSHSTDTQYF
.	TRBJ1-1	.	TRBV4-3	TGCGCCAGCAGCCCGAATCTGGGCCTACTAACTCCTGCTTTCTTT	CASSPNLGLLTPAFF
once	TRBJ2-3	.	TRBV30	TGTGCCTGGAGATCCCCCGGCCTGGCAAACACAGATACGCAGTATTTT	CAWRSPGLANTDTQYF
.	TRBJ1-5	.	TRBV2	TGTGCCAGCATGTCGGGATGGAATCAGCCCCAGCATTTT	CASMSGWNQPQHF
.	TRBJ2-7	.	TRBV20-1	TGCAGTGCCAGGGGGGACGAGCAGTACTTC	CSARGDEQYF
.	TRBJ1-6	.	TRBV14	TGTGCCAGCAGCCAATATCGTCCGAGCTCCTATAATTCACCCCTCCACTTT	CASSQYRPSSYNSPLHF
.	TRBJ2-7	.	TRBV6-5	TGTGCCAGCACCAAAGGGGAACAGGGATACGAGCAGTACTTC	CASTKGEQGYEQYF
.	TRBJ2-3	.	TRBV12-5	TGTGCTAGTGGTTTGTTCCGCGGGACGAACCCAGATACGCAGTATTTT	CASGLFRGTNPDTQYF
.	TRBJ2-5	TRBD1	TRBV7-3	TGTGCCAGCAGCCAACCGGACAGGGGGGAAGAGACCCAGTACTTC	CASSQPDRGEETQYF
.	TRBJ1-1	TRBD1	TRBV27	TGTGCCAGCAGTTCACCGACAGGGAGAGAGCGGAAAGCTTTCTTT	CASSSPTGRERKAFF
.	TRBJ1-1	TRBD1	TRBV7-8	TGTGCCAGCAGCACCAGGGGGCCGAACACTGAAGCTTTCTTT	CASSTRGPNTEAFF
.	TRBJ2-7	.	TRBV6-2/TRBV6-3	TGTGCCAGCAGTCGCCTCTCTGGGGAGCAGTACTTC	CASSRLSGEQYF
.	TRBJ2-6	.	TRBV5-1	TGCGCCAGCAGCCCACTAGCTGGGGGGGCCAACGTCCTGACTTTC	CASSPLAGGANVLTF
.	TRBJ2-1	.	TRBV5-1	TGCGCCAGCAGCCCCACTGCGGCCAATGAGCAGTTCTTC	CASSPTAANEQFF
.	TRBJ2-3	.	TRBV7-9	TGTGCCAGCAGCCTCGGGACCGTGACAGATACGCAGTATTTT	CASSLGTVTDTQYF
.	TRBJ2-3	TRBD2	TRBV29-1	TGCAGCGTTGACTCACTAGCGGGAGGAGTTGCAGATACGCAGTATTTT	CSVDSLAGGVADTQYF
.	TRBJ1-6	.	TRBV10-3	TGTGCCATCAGGCGAAGTTCTTTGGGAGATTCACCCCTCCACTTT	CAIRRSSLGDSPLHF
.	TRBJ2-5	.	TRBV6-1	TGTGCCAGCAGTGATTTCGGCAGGGAACAAGAGACCCAGTACTTC	CASSDFGREQETQYF
.	TRBJ1-5	.	TRBV7-8	TGTGCCAGCAGCCCTAGGGGGGAGGGAATCAAACCCCAGCATTTT	CASSPRGEGIKPQHF
.	TRBJ1-2	TRBD1	TRBV30	TGTGCCTGGATCTCGACAGGGGCGCTCTATGGCTACACCTTC	CAWISTGALYGYTF
.	TRBJ2-3	TRBD2	TRBV23-1	TGCGCCAGCAGTCCCCCGGGACTAGCGGGAGGGACAGATACGCAGTATTTT	CASSPPGLAGGTDTQYF
.	TRBJ2-7	TRBD2	TRBV10-3	TGTGCCATCAGTGAAACTGGACTAGCGGGAGGCGAGCAGTACTTC	CAISETGLAGGEQYF
.	TRBJ2-2	TRBD1	TRBV30	TGTGCCTGTCGCGACGGCAGGGGGAGCACCGGGGAGCTGTTTTTT	CACRDGRGSTGELFF
.	TRBJ1-5	.	TRBV7-2	TGTGCCAGCAGCTTAGACCGGAATCAGCCCCAGCATTTT	CASSLDRNQPQHF
once	TRBJ1-2	TRBD1	TRBV9	TGTGCCAGCAGCGTATCTAGGGGGCGCGATGGCTACACCTTC	CASSVSRGRDGYTF
.	TRBJ1-1	.	TRBV30	TGTGCCTGGAGTGTAAGTAGTGGCATTCAAGCTTTCTTT	CAWSVSSGIQAFF
.	TRBJ1-2	.	TRBV30	TGTGCCCGTGACACAAGGGGGGGTGGCTACACCTTC	CARDTRGGGYTF
.	TRBJ1-5	TRBD1	TRBV5-8	TGTGCCAGCAGCTGGCAGGGGGACCAGCCCCAGCATTTT	CASSWQGDQPQHF
.	TRBJ2-2	.	TRBV29-1	TGCAGCGTTGAGTTCCAGGAAACGAACACCGGGGAGCTGTTTTTT	CSVEFQETNTGELFF
.	TRBJ2-7	.	TRBV6-5	TGTGCCAGCAGTCCCCGGGGGACGGCCTACGAGCAGTACTTC	CASSPRGTAYEQYF
.	TRBJ2-1	TRBD2	TRBV24-1	TGTGCCACCGCACCCCTAGCGGGAGGGGTCGATGAGCAGTTCTTC	CATAPLAGGVDEQFF
once	TRBJ2-1	TRBD2	TRBV6-2/TRBV6-3	TGTGCCAGCAGTCTACGGGGGGGCGGCTACAATGAGCAGTTCTTC	CASSLRGGGYNEQFF
once	TRBJ2-7	.	TRBV30	TGTGCCTGGACAGACTCCTACGAGCAGTACTTC	CAWTDSYEQYF
.	TRBJ1-5	TRBD1	TRBV18	TGTGCCAGCTCACTAGCGGACAGGGCCAATCAGCCCCAGCATTTT	CASSLADRANQPQHF
.	TRBJ1-6	.	TRBV6-5	TGTGCCAGCAGTATTAAGGGGACCTATAATTCACCCCTCCACTTT	CASSIKGTYNSPLHF
.	TRBJ2-7	.	TRBV5-4	TGTGCCAGCAGCTTGGTGCTATCGGGGGCCGACGAGCAGTACTTC	CASSLVLSGADEQYF
.	TRBJ2-1	.	TRBV18	TGTGCCAGCTCACCACAGTTGGGTTACAATGAGCAGTTCTTC	CASSPQLGYNEQFF
.	TRBJ2-2	TRBD1	TRBV24-1	TGTGCCACCAGAGGACAGGGGGCGACCGGGGAGCTGTTTTTT	CATRGQGATGELFF
once	TRBJ2-7	TRBD2	TRBV12-3/TRBV12-4	TGTGCCAGCAGTTTATTCTCTAGCGGCCCCAGCTTC	CASSLFSSGPSF
.	TRBJ1-2	TRBD1	TRBV9	TGTGCCAGCAGCCCTCGGGACAGATTGTCTCGGCTATATGGCTACACCTTC	CASSPRDRLSRLYGYTF
.	TRBJ2-3	.	TRBV4-1	TGCGCCAGCAGCCAAGATGGGCGAAGCACAGATACGCAGTATTTT	CASSQDGRSTDTQYF
.	TRBJ1-2	.	TRBV4-1	TGCGCCAGCAGCCGCACAGCGACAGCTAACTATGGCTACACCTTC	CASSRTATANYGYTF